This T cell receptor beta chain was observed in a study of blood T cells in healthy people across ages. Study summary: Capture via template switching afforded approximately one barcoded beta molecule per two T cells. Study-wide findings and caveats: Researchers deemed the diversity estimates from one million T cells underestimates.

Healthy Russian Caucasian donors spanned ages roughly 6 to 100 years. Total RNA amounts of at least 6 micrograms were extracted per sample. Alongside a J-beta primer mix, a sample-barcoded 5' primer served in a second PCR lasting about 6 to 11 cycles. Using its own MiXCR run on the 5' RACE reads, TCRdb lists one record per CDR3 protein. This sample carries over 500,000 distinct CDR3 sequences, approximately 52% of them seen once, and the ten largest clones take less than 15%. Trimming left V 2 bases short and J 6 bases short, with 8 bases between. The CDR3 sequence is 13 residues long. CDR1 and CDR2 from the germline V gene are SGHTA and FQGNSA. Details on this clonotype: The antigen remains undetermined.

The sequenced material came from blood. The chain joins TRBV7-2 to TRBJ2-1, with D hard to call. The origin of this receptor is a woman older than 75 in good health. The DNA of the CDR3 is TGTGCCAGCAGCTTAAGAGTGGGCAATGAGCAGTTCTTC. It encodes CASSLRVGNEQFF. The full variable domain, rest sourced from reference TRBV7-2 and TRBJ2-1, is GAGVSQSPSNKVTEKGKDVELRCDPISGHTALYWYRQSLGQGLEFLIYFQGNSAPDKSGLPSDRFSAERTGGSVSTLTIQRTQQEDSAVYLCASSLRVGNEQFFGPGTRLTVL.